This T cell receptor beta chain was recorded in a study of T cells after yellow fever vaccination. TCRdb analysed the 5' RACE reads with MiXCR anew, one entry per CDR3 protein. The sample carries 450,000 to 550,000 distinct CDR3 sequences, less than 20% recorded once. The count of this clonotype is one. V gave up 6 bases and J gave up 5 bases; unmatched junction bases: 9. The CDR3 consists of 15 residues. V usage is TRBV12-3 or TRBV12-4 and J usage is TRBJ2-2; 7 bases agree with TRBD2. This clonotype was obtained from a man younger than 45 who received the YFV17D yellow fever vaccine. The sample in question was PBMCs, obtained 15 days after the yellow fever booster vaccination. CDR3 DNA: TGTGCCAGCAGCCCCCGCGGGAGCGGTACCGGGGAGCTGTTTTTT. Translation: CASSPRGSGTGELFF.